The entry below gives a single TCR beta chain sequence along with its context. Its matching antigen is unknown. Noted time point: cycle 4 day 1 (C4D1), after more than 5 weeks of nivolumab. After autologous stem cell transplantation all patients relapsed, and prior brentuximab vedotin exposure differed between cohorts. The CDR3 loop spans 13 amino acids. Germline lookup yields CDR1 GTSNPN and CDR2 SVGIG (reference sequence). V lost 3 bases to trimming and J lost 8 bases; unmatched junction nucleotides: 6. These data are taken from a study of PD-1 blockade in classical Hodgkin lymphoma. Study context: Patients received nivolumab 3 mg/kg intravenously every 2 weeks.

General study findings and limits: As was reported, newly diagnosed patients showed lower baseline TCR diversity than healthy donors did.

Generated by immunoSEQ multiplex PCR, the TCRdb table keeps only in-frame clones and is missing some. The repertoire holds 80,000 to 100,000 clones, with approximately 94% as singletons. The specimen was peripheral blood mononuclear cells (PBMCs), collected before the fourth cycle of nivolumab. This chain uses TRBV30 with TRBJ1-2; 10 nucleotides align to TRBD1. The receptor was derived from a human donor with classical Hodgkin lymphoma. The CDR3, as DNA: TGTGCCTGGAGCCAGGACAGGGGGTTAGGCTACACCTTC. It specifies CAWSQDRGLGYTF.